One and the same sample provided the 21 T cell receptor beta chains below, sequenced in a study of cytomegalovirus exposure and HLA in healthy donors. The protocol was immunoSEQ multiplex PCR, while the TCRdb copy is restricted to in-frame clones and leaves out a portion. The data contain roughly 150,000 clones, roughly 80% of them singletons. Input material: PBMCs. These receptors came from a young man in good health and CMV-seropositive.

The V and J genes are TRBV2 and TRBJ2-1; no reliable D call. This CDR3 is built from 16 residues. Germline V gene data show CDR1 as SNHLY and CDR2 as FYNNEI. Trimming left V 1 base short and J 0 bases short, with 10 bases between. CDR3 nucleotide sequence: TGTGCCAGCAGTGAAGTCCTGCTGAGCTCCTACAATGAGCAGTTCTTC. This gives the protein CASSEVLLSSYNEQFF. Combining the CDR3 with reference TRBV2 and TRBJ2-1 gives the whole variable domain EPEVTQTPSHQVTQMGQEVILRCVPISNHLYFYWYRQILGQKVEFLVSFYNNEISEKSEIFDDQFSVERPDGSNFTLKIRSTKLEDSAMYFCASSEVLLSSYNEQFFGPGTRLTVL.

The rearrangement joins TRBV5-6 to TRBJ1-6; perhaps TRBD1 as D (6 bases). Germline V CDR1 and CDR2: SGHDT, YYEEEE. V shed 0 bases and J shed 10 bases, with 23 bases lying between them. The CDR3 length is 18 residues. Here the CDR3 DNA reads TGTGCCAGCAGCTTGGTTGCCTCCTCAGGCAGGGGAAACTCACCCCTCCACTTT. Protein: CASSLVASSGRGNSPLHF.

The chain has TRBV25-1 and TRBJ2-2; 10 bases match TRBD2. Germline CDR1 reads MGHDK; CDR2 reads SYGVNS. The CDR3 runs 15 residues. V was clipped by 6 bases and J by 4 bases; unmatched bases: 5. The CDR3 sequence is CASSPRTSGTGELFF. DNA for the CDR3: TGTGCCAGCAGCCCCCGGACTAGCGGCACCGGGGAGCTGTTTTTT.

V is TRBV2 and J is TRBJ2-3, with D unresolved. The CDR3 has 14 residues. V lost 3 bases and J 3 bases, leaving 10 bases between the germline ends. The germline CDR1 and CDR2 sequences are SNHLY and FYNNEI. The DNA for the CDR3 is TGTGCCAGCAGTGACTCTAGTGGGACAGATACGCAGTATTTT. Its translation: CASSDSSGTDTQYF. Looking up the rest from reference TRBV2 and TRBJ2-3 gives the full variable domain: EPEVTQTPSHQVTQMGQEVILRCVPISNHLYFYWYRQILGQKVEFLVSFYNNEISEKSEIFDDQFSVERPDGSNFTLKIRSTKLEDSAMYFCASSDSSGTDTQYFGPGTRLTVL.

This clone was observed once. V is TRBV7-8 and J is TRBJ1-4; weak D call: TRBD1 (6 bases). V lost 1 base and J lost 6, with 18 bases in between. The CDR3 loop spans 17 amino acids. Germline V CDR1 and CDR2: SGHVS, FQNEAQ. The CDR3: CASSLGRRLGAHEKLFF. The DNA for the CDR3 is TGTGCCAGCAGCTTAGGGAGACGCTTGGGGGCGCATGAAAAACTGTTTTTT.

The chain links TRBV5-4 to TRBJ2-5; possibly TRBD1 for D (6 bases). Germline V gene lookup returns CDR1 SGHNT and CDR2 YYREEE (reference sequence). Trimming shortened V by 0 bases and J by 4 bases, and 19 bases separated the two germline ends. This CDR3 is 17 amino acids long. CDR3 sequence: CASSLVTGTLGGETQYF. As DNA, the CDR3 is TGTGCCAGCAGCTTGGTGACGGGGACACTAGGGGGAGAGACCCAGTACTTC.

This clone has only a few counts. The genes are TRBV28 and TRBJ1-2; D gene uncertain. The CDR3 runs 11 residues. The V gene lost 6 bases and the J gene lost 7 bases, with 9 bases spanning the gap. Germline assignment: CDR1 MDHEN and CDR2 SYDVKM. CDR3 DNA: TGTGCCAGCAGCCATGCGGTTGGCTACACCTTC. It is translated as CASSHAVGYTF.

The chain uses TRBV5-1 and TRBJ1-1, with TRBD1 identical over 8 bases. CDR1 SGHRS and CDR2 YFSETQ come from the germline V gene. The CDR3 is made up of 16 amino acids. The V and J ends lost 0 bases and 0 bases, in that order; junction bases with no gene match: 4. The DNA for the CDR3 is TGCGCCAGCAGCTTGGGTACAGGGGGAATGAACACTGAAGCTTTCTTT. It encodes CASSLGTGGMNTEAFF.

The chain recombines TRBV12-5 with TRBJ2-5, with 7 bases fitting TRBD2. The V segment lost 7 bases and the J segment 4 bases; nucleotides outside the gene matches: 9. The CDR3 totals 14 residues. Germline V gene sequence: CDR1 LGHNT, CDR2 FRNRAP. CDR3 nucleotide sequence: TGTGCTAGTGCCCGAGCGGGGCCTGTAGAGACCCAGTACTTC. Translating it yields CASARAGPVETQYF.

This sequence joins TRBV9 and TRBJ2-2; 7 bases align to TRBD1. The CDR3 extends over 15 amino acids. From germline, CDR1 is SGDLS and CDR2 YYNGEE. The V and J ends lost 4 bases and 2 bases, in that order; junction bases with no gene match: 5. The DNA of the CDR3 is TGTGCCAGCAGCACAGGGACAGTTAACACCGGGGAGCTGTTTTTT. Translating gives CASSTGTVNTGELFF.

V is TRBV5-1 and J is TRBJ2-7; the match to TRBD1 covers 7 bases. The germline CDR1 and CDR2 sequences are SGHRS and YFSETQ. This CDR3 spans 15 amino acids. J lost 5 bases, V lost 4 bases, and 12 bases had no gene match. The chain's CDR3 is CASSRYRGSLDEQYF. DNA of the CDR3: TGCGCCAGCAGCCGCTACAGGGGATCTCTCGACGAGCAGTACTTC.

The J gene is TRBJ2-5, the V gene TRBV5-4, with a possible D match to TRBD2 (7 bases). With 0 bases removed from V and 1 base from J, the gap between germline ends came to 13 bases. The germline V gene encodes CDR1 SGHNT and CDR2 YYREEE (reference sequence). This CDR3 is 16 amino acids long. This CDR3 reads CASSLGAGASQETQYF. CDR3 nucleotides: TGTGCCAGCAGCTTGGGGGCGGGGGCCAGCCAAGAGACCCAGTACTTC.

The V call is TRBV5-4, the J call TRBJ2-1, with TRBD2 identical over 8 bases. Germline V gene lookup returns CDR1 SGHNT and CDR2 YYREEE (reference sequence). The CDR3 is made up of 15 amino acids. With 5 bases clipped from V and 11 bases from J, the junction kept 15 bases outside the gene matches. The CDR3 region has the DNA TGTGCCAGCAGTTTTTTCGGCGGGAGGCGGATTAAGCAGTTCTTC. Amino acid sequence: CASSFFGGRRIKQFF.

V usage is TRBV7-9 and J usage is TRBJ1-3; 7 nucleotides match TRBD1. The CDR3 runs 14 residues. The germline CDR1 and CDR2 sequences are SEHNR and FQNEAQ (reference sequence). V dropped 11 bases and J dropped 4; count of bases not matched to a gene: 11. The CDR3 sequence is CALFAQGNGNTIYF. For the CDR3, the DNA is TGTGCCCTCTTTGCACAGGGGAACGGAAACACCATATATTTT.

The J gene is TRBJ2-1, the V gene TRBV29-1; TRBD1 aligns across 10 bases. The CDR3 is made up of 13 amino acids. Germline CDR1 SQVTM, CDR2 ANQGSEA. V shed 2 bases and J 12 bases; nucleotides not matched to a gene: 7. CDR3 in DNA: TGCAGCGTTGAAATTGGGGACAGGGGTTTGCAGTTCTTC. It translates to CSVEIGDRGLQFF.

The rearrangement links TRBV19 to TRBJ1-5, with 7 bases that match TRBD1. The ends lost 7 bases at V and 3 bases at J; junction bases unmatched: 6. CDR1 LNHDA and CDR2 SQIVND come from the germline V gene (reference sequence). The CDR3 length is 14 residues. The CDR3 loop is CASISDRFNQPQHF. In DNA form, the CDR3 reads TGTGCCAGTATCTCGGACAGGTTCAATCAGCCCCAGCATTTT.

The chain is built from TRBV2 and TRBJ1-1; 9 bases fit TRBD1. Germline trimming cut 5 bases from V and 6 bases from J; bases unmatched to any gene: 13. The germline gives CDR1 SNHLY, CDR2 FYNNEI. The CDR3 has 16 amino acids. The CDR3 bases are TGTGCCAGCAGTTTGAGGGGCACAGGGGGCGAATCTGAAGCTTTCTTT. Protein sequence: CASSLRGTGGESEAFF. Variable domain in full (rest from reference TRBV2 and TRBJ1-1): EPEVTQTPSHQVTQMGQEVILRCVPISNHLYFYWYRQILGQKVEFLVSFYNNEISEKSEIFDDQFSVERPDGSNFTLKIRSTKLEDSAMYFCASSLRGTGGESEAFFGQGTRLTVV.

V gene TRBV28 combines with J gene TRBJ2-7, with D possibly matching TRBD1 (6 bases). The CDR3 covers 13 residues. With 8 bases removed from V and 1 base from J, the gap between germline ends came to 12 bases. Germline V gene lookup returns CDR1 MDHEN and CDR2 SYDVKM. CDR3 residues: CASETGSSYEQYF. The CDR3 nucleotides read TGTGCCAGCGAAACAGGGAGTTCCTACGAGCAGTACTTC.

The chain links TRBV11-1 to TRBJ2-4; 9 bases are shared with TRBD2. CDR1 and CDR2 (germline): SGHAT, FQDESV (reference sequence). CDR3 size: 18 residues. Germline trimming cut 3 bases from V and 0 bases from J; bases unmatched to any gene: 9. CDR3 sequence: CASSFLAGTPLAKNIQYF. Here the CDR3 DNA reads TGTGCCAGCAGCTTTCTAGCGGGGACTCCATTAGCCAAAAACATTCAGTACTTC. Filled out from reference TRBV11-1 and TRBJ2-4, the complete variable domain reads EAEVAQSPRYKITEKSQAVAFWCDPISGHATLYWYRQILGQGPELLVQFQDESVVDDSQLPKDRFSAERLKGVDSTLKIQPAELGDSAMYLCASSFLAGTPLAKNIQYFGAGTRLSVL.

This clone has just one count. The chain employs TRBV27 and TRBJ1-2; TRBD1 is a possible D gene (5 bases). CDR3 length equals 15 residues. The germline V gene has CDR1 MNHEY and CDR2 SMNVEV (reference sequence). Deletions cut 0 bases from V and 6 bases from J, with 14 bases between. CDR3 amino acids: CASSLSRGWRDGYTF. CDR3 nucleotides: TGTGCCAGCAGTTTATCTCGGGGGTGGCGAGATGGCTACACCTTC.

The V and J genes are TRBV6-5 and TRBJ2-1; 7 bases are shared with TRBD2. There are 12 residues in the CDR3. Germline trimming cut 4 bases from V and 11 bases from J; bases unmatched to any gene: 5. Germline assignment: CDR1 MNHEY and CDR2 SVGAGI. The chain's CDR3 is CASSFSGDQQFF. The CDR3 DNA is TGTGCCAGCAGTTTCAGCGGGGACCAGCAGTTCTTC.